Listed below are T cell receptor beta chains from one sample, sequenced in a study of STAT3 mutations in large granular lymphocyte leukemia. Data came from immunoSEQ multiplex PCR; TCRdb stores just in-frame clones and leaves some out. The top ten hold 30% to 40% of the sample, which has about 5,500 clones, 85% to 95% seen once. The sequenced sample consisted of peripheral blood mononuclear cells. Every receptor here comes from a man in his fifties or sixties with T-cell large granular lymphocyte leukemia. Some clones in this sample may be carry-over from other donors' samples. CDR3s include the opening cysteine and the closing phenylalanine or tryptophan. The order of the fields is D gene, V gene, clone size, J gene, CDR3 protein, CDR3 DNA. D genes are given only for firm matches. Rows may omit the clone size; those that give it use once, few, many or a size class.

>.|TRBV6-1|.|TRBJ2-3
CASRGDTQYF
TGTGCCAGCAGAGGAGATACGCAGTATTTT
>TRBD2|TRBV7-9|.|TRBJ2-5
CASSSRPLSGRTYIETQYF
TGTGCCAGCAGCTCACGACCCCTTAGCGGGAGGACGTACATTGAGACCCAGTACTTC
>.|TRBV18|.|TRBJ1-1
CASSPTANTEAFF
TGTGCCAGCTCACCAACAGCGAACACTGAAGCTTTCTTT
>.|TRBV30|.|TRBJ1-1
CAWSVSIRLAFF
TGTGCCTGGAGTGTAAGCATCAGGCTGGCTTTCTTT
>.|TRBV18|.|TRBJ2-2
CASSPTPSSGTGELFF
TGTGCCAGCTCACCCACCCCCAGCTCTGGCACCGGGGAGCTGTTTTTT
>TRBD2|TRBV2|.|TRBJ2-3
CASNLAGVGTDTQYF
TGTGCCAGCAATCTAGCGGGGGTCGGCACAGATACGCAGTATTTT
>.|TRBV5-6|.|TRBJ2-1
CASSPPSGNEQFF
TGTGCCAGCAGCCCGCCCTCGGGGAATGAGCAGTTCTTC
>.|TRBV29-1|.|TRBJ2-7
CSVDLAGGGYEQYF
TGCAGCGTTGATCTGGCAGGGGGAGGCTACGAGCAGTACTTC
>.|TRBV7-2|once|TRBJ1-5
CASSQRGGNQPQHF
TGTGCCAGCAGCCAAAGGGGGGGCAATCAGCCCCAGCATTTT
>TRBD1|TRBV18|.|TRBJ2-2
CASSPQGQGRTGELFF
TGTGCCAGCTCACCGCAAGGACAGGGAAGAACCGGGGAGCTGTTTTTT
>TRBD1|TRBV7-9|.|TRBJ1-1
CASNRGQGGNTEAFF
TGTGCCAGCAACCGGGGACAGGGCGGGAACACTGAAGCTTTCTTT
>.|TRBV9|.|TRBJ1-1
CASSVGGAEAFF
TGTGCCAGCAGCGTGGGAGGCGCTGAAGCTTTCTTT
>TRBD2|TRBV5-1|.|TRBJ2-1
CASSLMLSGGNNEQFF
TGCGCCAGCAGCTTGATGTTATCGGGAGGGAACAATGAGCAGTTCTTC
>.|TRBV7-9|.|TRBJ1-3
CASSPRGPDTIYF
TGTGCCAGCAGCCCCCGGGGCCCGGACACCATATATTTT
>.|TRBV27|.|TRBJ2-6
CASRGVSSGANVLTF
TGTGCCAGCAGGGGGGTCAGCTCTGGGGCCAACGTCCTGACTTTC
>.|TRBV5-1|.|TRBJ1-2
CASSSLPEGGYGYTF
TGCGCCAGCAGCTCACTACCAGAGGGGGGCTATGGCTACACCTTC
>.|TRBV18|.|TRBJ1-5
CASSPGGDQPQHF
TGTGCCAGCTCACCAGGGGGAGATCAGCCCCAGCATTTT
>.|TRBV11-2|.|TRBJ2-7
CASSLEPGLLIEQYF
TGTGCCAGCAGCTTAGAACCGGGACTCTTGATCGAGCAGTACTTC
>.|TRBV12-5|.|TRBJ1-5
CASSEPQHF
TGTGCTAGTAGTGAGCCCCAGCATTTT
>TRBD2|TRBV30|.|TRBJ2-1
CAWTTNLGGNEQFF
TGTGCCTGGACCACTAACCTCGGGGGGAATGAGCAGTTCTTC
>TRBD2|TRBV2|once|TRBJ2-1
CASTYHSGSPYNEQFF
TGTGCCAGCACCTACCATAGCGGGAGTCCCTACAATGAGCAGTTCTTC
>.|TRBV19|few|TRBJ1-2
CASSIGVRDYGYTF
TGTGCCAGTAGTATAGGTGTGCGGGACTATGGCTACACCTTC
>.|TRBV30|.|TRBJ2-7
CAWSADSPGDEQYF
TGTGCCTGGAGCGCGGACAGCCCGGGGGACGAGCAGTACTTC
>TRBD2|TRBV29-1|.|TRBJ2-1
CSVAQGTSGVNEQFF
TGCAGCGTTGCCCAAGGGACTAGCGGGGTCAATGAGCAGTTCTTC
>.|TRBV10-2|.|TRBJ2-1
CASSDLVANYNNEQFF
TGCGCCAGCAGTGACCTTGTGGCGAACTATAACAATGAGCAGTTCTTC
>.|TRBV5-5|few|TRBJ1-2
CASSFRDTNYGYTF
TGTGCCAGCAGCTTCCGGGACACCAACTATGGCTACACCTTC
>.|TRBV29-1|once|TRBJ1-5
CSVADSNQPQHF
TGCAGCGTTGCAGATAGCAATCAGCCCCAGCATTTT
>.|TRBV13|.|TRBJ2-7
CASSFKNYEQYF
TGTGCCAGCAGCTTTAAGAACTACGAGCAGTACTTC
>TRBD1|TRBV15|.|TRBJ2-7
CATSRDFYAGQGFSEQYF
TGTGCCACCAGCAGAGATTTTTACGCGGGACAGGGATTTAGCGAGCAGTACTTC
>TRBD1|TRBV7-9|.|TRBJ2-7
CASSFVTGGYEQYF
TGTGCCAGCAGCTTTGTGACAGGGGGATACGAGCAGTACTTC
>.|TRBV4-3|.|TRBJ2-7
CASSQVIGGSYEQYF
TGCGCCAGCAGCCAAGTTATAGGGGGCTCCTACGAGCAGTACTTC
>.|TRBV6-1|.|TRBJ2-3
CASSDVPDTQYF
TGTGCCAGCAGTGACGTACCGGATACGCAGTATTTT
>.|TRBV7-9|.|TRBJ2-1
CASSFRPGKGNEQFF
TGTGCCAGCAGCTTTAGGCCAGGGAAAGGGAATGAGCAGTTCTTC
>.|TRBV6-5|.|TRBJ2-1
CASSPHLAAYNEQFF
TGTGCCAGCAGCCCACACTTGGCCGCATACAATGAGCAGTTCTTC
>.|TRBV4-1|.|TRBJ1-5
CASSQVLKRDQPQHF
TGCGCCAGCAGCCAAGTTTTGAAAAGGGATCAGCCCCAGCATTTT
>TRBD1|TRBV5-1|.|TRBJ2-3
CASSRGQGAPDTQYF
TGCGCCAGCAGCCGAGGACAGGGGGCGCCGGATACGCAGTATTTT
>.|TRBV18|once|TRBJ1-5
CASSPGSDQPQHF
TGTGCCAGCTCACCGGGGAGTGATCAGCCCCAGCATTTT
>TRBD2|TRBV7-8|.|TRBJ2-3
CASSFTSGRSDTQYF
TGTGCCAGCAGCTTCACTAGCGGGCGATCAGATACGCAGTATTTT
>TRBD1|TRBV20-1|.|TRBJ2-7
CSAYRGEEQYF
TGCAGTGCTTACAGGGGTGAAGAGCAGTACTTC
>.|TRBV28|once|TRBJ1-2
CASVPGPQSGYTF
TGTGCCAGCGTACCGGGCCCCCAGTCCGGCTACACCTTC
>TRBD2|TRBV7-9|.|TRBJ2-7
CASSPPSLAAYEQYF
TGTGCCAGCAGCCCCCCCTCCCTAGCGGCTTACGAGCAGTACTTC
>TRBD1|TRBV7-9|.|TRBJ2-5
CASSWTGGQGTQYF
TGTGCCAGCAGCTGGACAGGGGGCCAGGGGACCCAGTACTTC
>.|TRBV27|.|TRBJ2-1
CASSLKGNEQFF
TGTGCCAGCAGTTTAAAAGGGAATGAGCAGTTCTTC
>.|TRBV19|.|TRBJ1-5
CASRDTTHNQPQHF
TGTGCCTCTAGAGATACGACCCATAATCAGCCCCAGCATTTT
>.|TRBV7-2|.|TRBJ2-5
CASSLAGRETQYF
TGTGCCAGCAGCTTAGCCGGACGGGAGACCCAGTACTTC
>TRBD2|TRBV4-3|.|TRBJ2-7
CASSQDAAGGPEQYF
TGCGCCAGCAGCCAAGATGCAGCGGGAGGGCCCGAGCAGTACTTC
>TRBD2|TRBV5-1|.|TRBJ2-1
CASSSIGRADYNEQFF
TGCGCCAGCAGCTCAATTGGGAGGGCCGACTACAATGAGCAGTTCTTC
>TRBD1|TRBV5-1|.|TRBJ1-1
CASSLTIQGAMNTEAFF
TGCGCCAGCAGCTTGACAATACAGGGGGCAATGAACACTGAAGCTTTCTTT
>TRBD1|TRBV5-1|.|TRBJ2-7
CASSSPLSGQGSYEQYF
TGCGCCAGCAGCTCCCCCCTCTCGGGACAGGGGTCCTACGAGCAGTACTTC
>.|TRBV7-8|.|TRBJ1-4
CASSLQETNEKLFF
TGTGCCAGCAGCTTACAGGAAACTAATGAAAAACTGTTTTTT
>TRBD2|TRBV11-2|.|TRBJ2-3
CASREGLAGRTDTQYF
TGTGCCAGCAGGGAGGGCCTAGCGGGACGCACAGATACGCAGTATTTT
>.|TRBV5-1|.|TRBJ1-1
CASSFGGLNTEAFF
TGCGCCAGCAGCTTCGGGGGATTGAACACTGAAGCTTTCTTT
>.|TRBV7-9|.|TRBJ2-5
CASSLALGEPRETQYF
TGTGCCAGCAGCTTAGCGCTGGGAGAGCCACGGGAGACCCAGTACTTC
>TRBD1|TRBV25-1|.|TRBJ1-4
CASTPTGGDEKLFF
TGTGCCAGCACTCCGACAGGGGGAGATGAAAAACTGTTTTTT
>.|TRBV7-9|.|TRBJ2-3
CASSLAVTSYDDTQYF
TGTGCCAGCAGCTTAGCGGTCACCTCATACGACGATACGCAGTATTTT